The subject of this entry is one TCR beta chain. No antigen is known for it. This CDR3 has 15 residues. With V trimmed by 4 bases and J by 5 bases, 8 bases remained unmatched. CDR1 is SGHRS, CDR2 YFSETQ, per germline. The data were obtained in a study of T cells in Graves' hyperthyroidism and ophthalmopathy. From RNA transcripts, TCR beta CDR3 regions were amplified. When the TCR CDR3 underwent first-round RT-PCR, the HTBI primer set was used. TCRdb fed the multiplex PCR reads into MiXCR, producing one record per CDR3 protein. This table has about 200,000 distinct CDR3 sequences, about a sixth appearing once. Points from the study as a whole: Blood shared most expanded thyroid clonotypes above 0.001.

The V and J genes are TRBV5-1 and TRBJ2-1, with TRBD2 matching over 8 bases. The sample consisted of blood. This clonotype originated in a woman in her 50s with Graves' hyperthyroidism. The CDR3 DNA reads as TGCGCCAGCAGCGCCGTAGCGGGGAACAACAATGAGCAGTTCTTC. Its protein is CASSAVAGNNNEQFF.